The 8 T cell receptor beta chains presented below share a single source sample, sequenced in a study of T cell repertoires in cytomegalovirus infection. These receptors' antigens are unknown. TCRdb re-called the reads with MiXCR, one entry per CDR3 protein. This table holds approximately 1,000,000 distinct CDR3 sequences, approximately 31% found once. Specimen: cultured CD8+ T cells from PBMCs, collected from culture after CMV antigen stimulation. These receptor sequences come from a human donor in good health (CMV status not recorded). Some clones in this sample may be carry-over from other donors' samples.

This clonotype was seen repeatedly, ten times or more. The chain employs TRBV12-3 or TRBV12-4 and TRBJ2-1; TRBD2 is a possible D gene (7 bases). Trimming stripped 6 bases from V and 4 bases from J, with 19 bases between. The CDR3 runs 16 residues. CDR3 region: CASRNGGGPNYNEQFF. The DNA for the CDR3 is TGTGCCAGCAGAAACGGCGGGGGCCCGAATTACAATGAGCAGTTCTTC.

This clonotype was recorded many times. The chain employs TRBV27 and TRBJ2-3, with D possibly matching TRBD1 (6 bases). The CDR3 loop spans 13 amino acids. CDR1 and CDR2 from the germline V gene are MNHEY and SMNVEV (reference sequence). The ends were cut back, 6 bases at V and 5 bases at J, with 12 bases in the middle. Here the CDR3 reads CASSLSRGDTQYF. The CDR3 DNA reads as TGTGCCAGCAGCTTAAGCAGGGGAGATACGCAGTATTTT.

The CDR3 nucleotides are TGTGCCACCAGGGACAGGAACACTGAAGCTTTCTTT. Protein: CATRDRNTEAFF. The gene calls are TRBV10-3 and TRBJ1-1, with 7 bases aligning to TRBD1. This CDR3 is built from 12 residues. V shed 10 bases and J 1 base; nucleotides not matched to a gene: 3. Germline CDR1 is ENHRY and CDR2 is SYGVKD.

The chain uses TRBV5-6 and TRBJ1-5, with TRBD1 matching over 7 bases. CDR1 is SGHDT, CDR2 YYEEEE, per germline. The trim removed 3 bases at V and 2 bases at J, leaving 11 bases unmatched. CDR3 size: 17 residues. In nucleotides, the CDR3 is TGTGCCAGCAGCTCTGGGGGGACAGACCGAGGCAATCAGCCCCAGCATTTT. Amino acid sequence: CASSSGGTDRGNQPQHF.

V is TRBV4-3 and J is TRBJ1-4; 8 bases map to TRBD1. The germline gives CDR1 LGHNA, CDR2 YSLEER. CDR3 length equals 17 residues. The J segment lost 0 bases and the V segment lost 4 bases, leaving 7 bases of the junction unmatched. CDR3 in DNA: TGCGCCAGCAGCCGCGCACAGGGGGTTGCAACTAATGAAAAACTGTTTTTT. It yields the protein CASSRAQGVATNEKLFF.

At least ten counts were recorded for this clonotype. This chain joins TRBV29-1 and TRBJ1-3; D gene ambiguous. The CDR3 spans 13 residues. From germline, CDR1 is SQVTM and CDR2 ANQGSEA. For the CDR3, the DNA is TGCAGGCTGGGAAACGGCTCTGGAAACACCATATATTTT. Its translation is CRLGNGSGNTIYF.

This clonotype was seen ten or more times. The genes are TRBV7-6 and TRBJ1-1; no reliable D call. Germline V gene data show CDR1 as SGHVS and CDR2 as FNYEAQ. V lost 1 base, J lost 11 bases, and 8 bases lay in between. The CDR3 covers 11 residues. The CDR3 DNA sequence: TGTGCCAGCAGCTTAGAGGATTTTGCTTTCTTT. Protein product: CASSLEDFAFF. The whole variable domain, remainder taken from reference TRBV7-6 and TRBJ1-1, is GAGVSQSPRYKVTKRGQDVALRCDPISGHVSLYWYRQALGQGPEFLTYFNYEAQQDKSGLPNDRFSAERPEGSISTLTIQRTEQRDSAMYRCASSLEDFAFFGQGTRLTVV.

This clonotype was observed a handful of times. V is TRBV5-5 and J is TRBJ1-6; no reliable D call. V dropped 4 bases and J dropped 0 bases, with 14 bases sitting between them. The germline V gene encodes CDR1 SGHKS and CDR2 YYEKEE (reference sequence). This CDR3 has 17 residues. CDR3 in DNA: TGTGCCAGCAGCGCCGAGAGTTTACCCTCCTATAATTCACCCCTCCACTTT. Translating it yields CASSAESLPSYNSPLHF.